This passage covers 15 T cell receptor beta chains from one sample sequenced in a study of shared clonotypes between healthy human individuals. CD8 cells classed as naive were CD45RO-negative and positively selected for CCR7, excluding terminally differentiated effector memory CD45RA+ cells. Measured with immunoSEQ multiplex PCR; TCRdb has only the in-frame clones, and not every one. There are some 1,900,000 clones in the sample; approximately 94% occur only once, and 1% to 1.5% lies in the top ten. Material: naive CD8+ T cells sorted from blood. The receptors originated from a man younger than 35 in good health.

In regard to this clone: Other DNA sequences in this specimen translate into the identical CDR3. V gene TRBV7-9 combines with J gene TRBJ1-5, with TRBD1 identical over 9 bases. The J segment lost 7 bases and the V segment lost 3 bases, leaving 4 bases of the junction unmatched. The CDR3 consists of 14 residues. Germline V gives CDR1 SEHNR, CDR2 FQNEAQ (reference sequence). The CDR3: CASSFTGGDQPQHF. CDR3 DNA sequence: TGTGCCAGCAGCTTTACAGGGGGCGACCAGCCCCAGCATTTT.

The chain couples TRBV6-5 to TRBJ2-7, with 8 bases matching TRBD1. There are 15 residues in the CDR3. CDR1 is MNHEY and CDR2 is SVGAGI in the germline V gene. With 10 bases clipped from V and 0 bases from J, the junction kept 11 bases outside the gene matches. CDR3: CATSPGTGLSYEQYF. CDR3 bases: TGTGCCACCTCCCCCGGGACAGGCCTCTCCTACGAGCAGTACTTC.

The chain is built from TRBV27 and TRBJ2-5; D may be TRBD2 (6 bases). V lost 5 bases and J lost 5, with 18 bases in between. CDR3 size: 15 residues. Germline V gene sequence: CDR1 MNHEY, CDR2 SMNVEV (reference sequence). CDR3 loop: CASSTSGGWGETQYF. CDR3 nucleotide sequence: TGTGCCAGCAGTACCTCCGGAGGGTGGGGGGAGACCCAGTACTTC.

Worth noting for this clone: Germline and junction disagree at one end, which may indicate a read error. This chain connects TRBV11-3 to TRBJ2-1; D gene uncertain. Germline CDR1 reads SGHNT; CDR2 reads YENEEA. This CDR3 has 16 amino acids. CDR3 nucleotides: TGTGCCAGCAGCCTAGATGGATTGGCTCCTACCGATGAGCAGTTCTTC. This codes for CASSLDGLAPTDEQFF.

The rearrangement joins TRBV27 to TRBJ2-7; the match to TRBD1 covers 8 bases. V was pared by 5 bases and J by 2 bases, with 5 bases of the junction left unmatched. Germline-derived CDR1 and CDR2 are MNHEY and SMNVEV (reference sequence). This CDR3 has 14 amino acids. The DNA of the CDR3 is TGTGCCAGCAGTGTGGGGACAGGAACCTACGAGCAGTACTTC. Amino acid sequence: CASSVGTGTYEQYF.

The genes are TRBV7-9 and TRBJ2-1, with 8 positions matching TRBD2. Looked up from germline, CDR1 is SEHNR and CDR2 is FQNEAQ (reference sequence). This CDR3 contains 17 residues. V trimming: 5 bases; J trimming: 5 bases; junction bases outside the gene matches: 14. The CDR3 bases are TGTGCCAGCAGCCTGGTCCCCGGGACTAGTACCCACAATGAGCAGTTCTTC. Translating it yields CASSLVPGTSTHNEQFF.

Notes on this clone: This sample also contains other DNA sequences that code for the same CDR3. This chain connects TRBV5-4 to TRBJ2-7; 8 bases align to TRBD1. Germline V CDR1 and CDR2: SGHNT, YYREEE (reference sequence). The CDR3 totals 13 residues. After removal of 4 bases from V and 4 bases from J, the junction contained 4 bases not matched to a gene. CDR3 sequence (DNA): TGTGCCAGCAGCCCGGACAGGGCGTACGAGCAGTACTTC. Translating gives CASSPDRAYEQYF. Variable domain in full (rest from reference TRBV5-4 and TRBJ2-7): ETGVTQSPTHLIKTRGQQVTLRCSSQSGHNTVSWYQQALGQGPQFIFQYYREEENGRGNFPPRFSGLQFPNYSSELNVNALELDDSALYLCASSPDRAYEQYFGPGTRLTVT.

This clone was detected only once. The V gene is TRBV7-9, the J gene TRBJ2-7; tentatively, D is TRBD1 or TRBD2 (5 bases each). The length of the CDR3 is 15 residues. The germline gives CDR1 SEHNR, CDR2 FQNEAQ (reference sequence). Trimming took off 6 bases at V and 3 bases at J, with 18 bases between the two ends. The CDR3 bases are TGTGCCAGCAGTAACTCCGGGACGGCAAACTACGAGCAGTACTTC. It codes for CASSNSGTANYEQYF. The full variable domain, its missing parts supplied by reference TRBV7-9 and TRBJ2-7, is DTGVSQNPRHKITKRGQNVTFRCDPISEHNRLYWYRQTLGQGPEFLTYFQNEAQLEKSRLLSDRFSAERPKGSFSTLEIQRTEQGDSAMYLCASSNSGTANYEQYFGPGTRLTVT.

The chain recombines TRBV2 with TRBJ1-5, with 8 bases matching TRBD1. V lost 7 bases, J lost 1 base, and 9 bases stayed unmatched. The CDR3 has 16 amino acids. Germline V gene sequence: CDR1 SNHLY, CDR2 FYNNEI. The chain's CDR3 is CASNQGAPGSNQPQHF. The CDR3 DNA reads as TGTGCCAGCAACCAGGGGGCCCCTGGGAGCAATCAGCCCCAGCATTTT.

The chain couples TRBV7-8 to TRBJ1-2; D unclear. V dropped 1 base and J dropped 0 bases, with 12 bases sitting between them. The CDR3 consists of 16 residues. Germline V gives CDR1 SGHVS, CDR2 FQNEAQ. CDR3 DNA sequence: TGTGCCAGCAGCTTAGTCCCTATCCGCTCTAACTATGGCTACACCTTC. Translating gives CASSLVPIRSNYGYTF.

With regard to this clone: In the same sample, other DNA sequences code for this CDR3. The chain uses TRBV7-9 and TRBJ2-3; maybe TRBD1 (6 bases). The CDR3 is 13 residues long. CDR1 and CDR2 (germline): SEHNR, FQNEAQ (reference sequence). Trimming cost V 1 base and J 6 bases, with 8 bases left between them. The CDR3: CASSLVQGDTQYF. For the CDR3, the DNA is TGTGCCAGCAGCTTAGTACAGGGTGATACGCAGTATTTT.

This rearrangement joins TRBV7-9 to TRBJ2-1; 7 nucleotides line up with TRBD1. This CDR3 is built from 15 residues. Germline V gene lookup returns CDR1 SEHNR and CDR2 FQNEAQ (reference sequence). V lost 6 bases, J lost 4 bases, and 9 bases stayed unmatched. The CDR3 region is CASSQPEGAYNEQFF. The CDR3 DNA reads TGTGCCAGCAGTCAACCTGAGGGGGCTTACAATGAGCAGTTCTTC.

The CDR3 coding sequence is TGCGCCAGCAGCCAAGATGGAGGGGCAGGGGGAAACGCAGATACGCAGTATTTT. Encoded protein: CASSQDGGAGGNADTQYF. V and J are TRBV4-3 and TRBJ2-3, with D possibly matching TRBD1 (7 bases). This CDR3 contains 18 residues. From germline, CDR1 is LGHNA and CDR2 YSLEER. V was shortened by 0 bases and J by 4 bases, with 20 bases between the two germline ends.

The chain joins TRBV5-4 to TRBJ2-5; perhaps TRBD2 as D (7 bases). Germline values: CDR1 SGHNT, CDR2 YYREEE (reference sequence). Between the trimmed V and J ends, which lost 4 bases and 5 bases, there was a span of 15 bases. CDR3 length: 14 amino acids. The CDR3: CASSLWGGVETQYF. The DNA for the CDR3 is TGTGCCAGCAGCCTATGGGGGGGCGTCGAGACCCAGTACTTC.

The chain links TRBV7-8 to TRBJ2-5, with 8 nucleotides matching TRBD1. With V trimmed by 5 bases and J by 5 bases, 7 bases remained unmatched. The CDR3 loop spans 14 amino acids. CDR1 SGHVS and CDR2 FQNEAQ come from the germline V gene. CDR3 region: CASSAQGAEETQYF. In DNA form, the CDR3 reads TGTGCCAGCAGCGCCCAGGGGGCGGAGGAGACCCAGTACTTC.